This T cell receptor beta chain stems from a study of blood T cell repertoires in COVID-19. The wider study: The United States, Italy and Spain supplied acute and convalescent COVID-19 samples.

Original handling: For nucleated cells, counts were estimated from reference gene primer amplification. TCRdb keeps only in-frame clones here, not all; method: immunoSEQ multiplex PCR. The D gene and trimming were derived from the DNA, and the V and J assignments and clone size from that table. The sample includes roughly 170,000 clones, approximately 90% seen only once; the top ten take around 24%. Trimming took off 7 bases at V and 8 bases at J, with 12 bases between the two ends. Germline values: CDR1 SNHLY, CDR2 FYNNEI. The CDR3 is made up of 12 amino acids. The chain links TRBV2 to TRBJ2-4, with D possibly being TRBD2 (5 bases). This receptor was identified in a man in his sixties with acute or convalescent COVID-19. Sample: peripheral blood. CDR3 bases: TGTGCCAGCACCATGCTCGGGGACATTCAGTACTTC. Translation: CASTMLGDIQYF.